The 16 T cell receptor beta chains reported below all come from one sample, sequenced in a study of blood T cells in healthy people across ages. With a J-beta primer mix and a sample-barcoded 5' primer, a second PCR ran 7 to 11 cycles. A single record per CDR3 protein comes from TCRdb applying MiXCR to the 5' RACE reads. This sample has about 1.6 million distinct CDR3 sequences, with approximately 32% found just once. Sequenced material: blood. These TCRs come from a woman aged 25 to 39 in good health.

The genes are TRBV20-1 and TRBJ1-3, with D unclear. In germline, CDR1 is DFQATT, CDR2 SNEGSKA (reference sequence). Trimming pared 3 bases from V and 4 bases from J, leaving 10 bases between. The CDR3 extends over 13 amino acids. The CDR3 DNA sequence: TGCAGTGCTAGGTTCACCGTAGGAAACACCATATATTTT. Translating it yields CSARFTVGNTIYF.

The chain uses TRBV20-1 and TRBJ1-2, with 9 positions matching TRBD1. The CDR3 length is 13 residues. Losses at the gene ends were 3 bases for V and 4 bases for J; bases not matched to a gene: 3. Per the germline V gene, CDR1 is DFQATT and CDR2 is SNEGSKA (reference sequence). The CDR3 DNA reads TGCAGTGCTAGGGACAGGGGTCCCTATGGCTACACCTTC. It is translated as CSARDRGPYGYTF.

In this sample, this clonotype turned up many times. This chain uses TRBV7-3 with TRBJ2-1; 12 bases line up with TRBD2. CDR1 and CDR2 (germline): SGHTA, FQGTGA. The V segment lost 5 bases and the J segment 9 bases; nucleotides outside the gene matches: 8. The CDR3 has 15 amino acids. CDR3 amino acids: CASSQRLAGVGEQFF. CDR3 nucleotides: TGTGCCAGCAGCCAAAGACTAGCGGGAGTGGGTGAGCAGTTCTTC.

Details on this clonotype: The CDR3 ends on some other residue instead of the conserved phenylalanine or tryptophan, so this is likely a read error. In nucleotides, the CDR3 is TGTGCCAGCAGCCCGGGACTAGCGGGGGTAGATACGCAGTATGTT. Protein product: CASSPGLAGVDTQYV. V gene TRBV5-5 combines with J gene TRBJ2-3; 14 nucleotides agree with TRBD2. Trimming cost V 4 bases and J 5 bases; bases outside gene matches: 3. The germline V gene encodes CDR1 SGHKS and CDR2 YYEKEE (reference sequence). There are 15 residues in the CDR3.

The chain couples TRBV5-5 to TRBJ2-3; D perhaps matches TRBD1 (6 bases). The germline V and J ends were trimmed by 9 bases and 2 bases, with 19 bases remaining between them. CDR1 and CDR2 (germline): SGHKS, YYEKEE (reference sequence). The CDR3 is 15 amino acids. The CDR3: CANRRTERFTDTQYF. The CDR3, as DNA: TGTGCCAACAGGCGGACAGAAAGGTTCACAGATACGCAGTATTTT.

This clonotype has only a few counts. V and J are TRBV5-1 and TRBJ1-6; 8 positions match TRBD1. The CDR3 covers 17 residues. Germline V gene lookup returns CDR1 SGHRS and CDR2 YFSETQ. With 3 bases clipped from V and 0 bases from J, the junction kept 5 bases outside the gene matches. CDR3 nucleotides: TGCGCCAGCAGCTCGGGACAGGCTAACTCCTATAATTCACCCCTCCACTTT. Translating gives CASSSGQANSYNSPLHF.

This clonotype has only a few counts. V and J are TRBV7-2 and TRBJ2-7; D is perhaps TRBD1 or TRBD2 (5 bases each). With 6 bases removed from V and 2 bases from J, the gap between germline ends came to 14 bases. CDR1 and CDR2 (germline): SGHTA, FQGNSA. The CDR3 contains 14 residues. The CDR3, as DNA: TGTGCCAGCAGTTCAGGGACCACTACCTACGAGCAGTACTTC. Translating gives CASSSGTTTYEQYF.

The J gene is TRBJ2-1, the V gene TRBV20-1, with TRBD2 matching 7 bases. Trimming took 0 bases from V and 0 from J; bases not matched to a gene: 5. Germline CDR1 reads DFQATT; CDR2 reads SNEGSKA (reference sequence). The CDR3 contains 16 residues. Written as DNA, the CDR3 is TGCAGTGCTAGAGAGCAAGCGGGGTCCTCCTACAATGAGCAGTTCTTC. This translates into CSAREQAGSSYNEQFF.

The rearrangement links TRBV29-1 to TRBJ2-4; D not resolved. This CDR3 has 13 amino acids. Per germline, CDR1 SQVTM and CDR2 ANQGSEA. Trimming took off 7 bases at V and 0 bases at J, with 10 bases between the two ends. DNA of the CDR3: TGCAGCGAACTGACACTAGCCAAAAACATTCAGTACTTC. Protein product: CSELTLAKNIQYF.

This clonotype occurred a few times. The rearrangement links TRBV5-6 to TRBJ2-1, with 12 bases lining up with TRBD2. CDR1 SGHDT and CDR2 YYEEEE come from the germline V gene. The CDR3 totals 17 residues. V dropped 4 bases and J dropped 4; count of bases not matched to a gene: 9. As DNA, the CDR3 is TGTGCCAGCAGCCAGGGACTAGCGGGTCTTAAGTACAATGAGCAGTTCTTC. Amino acids: CASSQGLAGLKYNEQFF.

This chain uses TRBV3-1 with TRBJ1-2, with a tentative D call TRBD1 (5 bases). This CDR3 is 13 amino acids long. Deletions cut 5 bases from V and 6 bases from J, with 13 bases between. In germline, CDR1 is LGHDT, CDR2 YNNKEL (reference sequence). The DNA for the CDR3 is TGTGCCAGCAGCGGCTTCGGGGGGAATGGCTACACCTTC. Translating it yields CASSGFGGNGYTF.

The gene calls are TRBV20-1 and TRBJ2-7; D remains ambiguous. The CDR3 length is 14 residues. V lost 5 bases and J 0 bases, leaving 14 bases between the germline ends. Germline CDR1 and CDR2: DFQATT and SNEGSKA (reference sequence). The CDR3 DNA reads TGCAGTGCTGAGGTCGGCCTCAGCTCCTACGAGCAGTACTTC. Its translation: CSAEVGLSSYEQYF.

Worth noting for this clonotype: The junction differs from germline at one of its ends, possibly a read error. The chain links TRBV2 to TRBJ2-7, with D perhaps TRBD2 (6 bases). Germline V gene sequence: CDR1 SNHLY, CDR2 FYNNEI. The CDR3 is made up of 14 amino acids. CDR3 DNA sequence: TGTACCAGCAGTATCCCTCCGGGGGCCTACGAGCAGTACTTC. It is translated as CTSSIPPGAYEQYF. The full variable domain, with the rest looked up from reference TRBV2 and TRBJ2-7, is EPEVTQTPSHQVTQMGQEVILRCVPISNHLYFYWYRQILGQKVEFLVSFYNNEISEKSEIFDDQFSVERPDGSNFTLKIRSTKLEDSAMYFCTSSIPPGAYEQYFGPGTRLTVT.

This clonotype was recorded many times. This chain uses TRBV12-3 or TRBV12-4 with TRBJ1-2; a weak D match, TRBD1 (5 bases). CDR3 length equals 15 residues. Trimming pared 5 bases from V and 8 bases from J, leaving 21 bases between. The CDR3 coding sequence is TGTGCCAGCAGTCTAGGGGTCGAGGCGAGTATGGGCTACACCTTC. This translates into CASSLGVEASMGYTF.

This clonotype was counted between two and nine times. The rearrangement joins TRBV6-5 to TRBJ2-1; 10 nucleotides match TRBD1. V lost 5 bases to trimming and J lost 6 bases; unmatched junction nucleotides: 4. Germline V CDR1 and CDR2: MNHEY, SVGAGI. The CDR3 consists of 14 residues. The CDR3 nucleotides read TGTGCCAGCAGTCGGGGACAGGGGATCAATGAGCAGTTCTTC. It specifies CASSRGQGINEQFF.

This clonotype was picked up one time. The chain links TRBV5-1 to TRBJ2-1; 7 positions match TRBD1. The junction had 2 bases not matched to a gene; V was cut back by 4 bases and J by 1 base. The CDR3 runs 14 residues. Germline V gene data show CDR1 as SGHRS and CDR2 as YFSETQ. The CDR3 DNA follows: TGCGCCAGCAGCAAGGACAGGTCCTACAATGAGCAGTTCTTC. Protein product: CASSKDRSYNEQFF.